This TCR beta chain was sequenced during a study of shared T cell receptors in the human thymus. Germline loops: CDR1 MNHEY, CDR2 SMNVEV (reference sequence). The CDR3 is made up of 16 amino acids. The V and J ends lost 5 bases and 4 bases respectively, with 20 bases between them. TCRdb's table, derived via immunoSEQ multiplex PCR, lists solely in-frame clones and lacks some. The sample yields under 450,000 clones, about 95% seen once. The chain uses TRBV27 and TRBJ1-2, with a tentative D call TRBD1 (6 bases). The sequence was obtained from a human donor. Sequences were obtained from thymocytes. As DNA, the CDR3 is TGTGCCAGCAGTGCCACCTACCCGGGGGCTGGCTATGGCTACACCTTC. Residues: CASSATYPGAGYGYTF.